The clone carrying this T cell receptor (beta chain) was counted only a few times. Its target is not known. CDR1 is SQVTM and CDR2 is ANQGSEA in the germline V gene. The CDR3 consists of 13 residues. V lost 4 bases to trimming and J lost 0 bases, with 9 bases between them. The data derive from a study of blood T cells in healthy people across ages. The study, taken as a whole, reports: Bulk PBMC profiling left naive and antigen-experienced comparisons inconclusive.

Per-sample yields of isolated PBMCs were at least 6 million. A J-beta primer mix and a sample-barcoded 5' primer were used in a second PCR of roughly 6 to 12 cycles. TCRdb processed the 5' RACE reads anew with MiXCR; each CDR3 protein has one entry. The data show about 730,000 distinct CDR3 sequences, more than 40% seen once. Specimen: blood. This chain links TRBV29-1 with TRBJ1-2, with D possibly matching TRBD1 (6 bases). The sequence derives from an older woman in good health. DNA for the CDR3: TGCAGCGTTGGTGGGGACACTAACTATGGCTACACCTTC. It is translated as CSVGGDTNYGYTF.